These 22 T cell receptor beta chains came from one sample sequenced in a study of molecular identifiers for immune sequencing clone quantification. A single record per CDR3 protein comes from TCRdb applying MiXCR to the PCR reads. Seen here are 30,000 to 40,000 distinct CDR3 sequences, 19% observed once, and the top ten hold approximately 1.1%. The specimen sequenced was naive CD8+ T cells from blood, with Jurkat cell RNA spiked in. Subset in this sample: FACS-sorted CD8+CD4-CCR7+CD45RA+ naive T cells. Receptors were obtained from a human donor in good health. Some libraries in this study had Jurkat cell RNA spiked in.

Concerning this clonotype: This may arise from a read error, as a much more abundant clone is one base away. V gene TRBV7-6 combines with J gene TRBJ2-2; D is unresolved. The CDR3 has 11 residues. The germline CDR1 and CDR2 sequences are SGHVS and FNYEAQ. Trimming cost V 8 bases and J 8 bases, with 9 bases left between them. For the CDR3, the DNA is TGTGCCAGCGGCCTCATTGGGGAGCTGTTTTTT. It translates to CASGLIGELFF.

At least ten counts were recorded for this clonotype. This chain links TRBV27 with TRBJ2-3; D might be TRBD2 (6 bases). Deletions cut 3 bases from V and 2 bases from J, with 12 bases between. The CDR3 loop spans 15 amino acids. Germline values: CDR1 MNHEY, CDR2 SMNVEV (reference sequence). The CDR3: CASSFRLDPTDTQYF. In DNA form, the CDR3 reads TGTGCCAGCAGTTTTCGACTAGATCCCACAGATACGCAGTATTTT.

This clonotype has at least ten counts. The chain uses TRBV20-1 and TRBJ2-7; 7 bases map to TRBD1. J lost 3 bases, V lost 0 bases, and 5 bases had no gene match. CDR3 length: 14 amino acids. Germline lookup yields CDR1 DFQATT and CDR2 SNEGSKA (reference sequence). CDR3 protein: CSAREGGQNYEQYF. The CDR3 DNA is TGCAGTGCTAGAGAAGGGGGACAGAACTACGAGCAGTACTTC.

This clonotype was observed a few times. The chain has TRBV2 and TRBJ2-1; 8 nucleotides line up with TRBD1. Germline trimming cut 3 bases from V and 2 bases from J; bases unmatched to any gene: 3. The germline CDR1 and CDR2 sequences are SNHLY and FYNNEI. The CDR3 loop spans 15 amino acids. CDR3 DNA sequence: TGTGCCAGCAGTGAGAGGACAGGGCCCTACAATGAGCAGTTCTTC. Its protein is CASSERTGPYNEQFF.

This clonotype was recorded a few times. CDR3 region: CASSRQTSPTNYGYTF. CDR3 DNA sequence: TGTGCCAGCAGTCGTCAGACATCCCCAACTAACTATGGCTACACCTTC. The genes are TRBV12-3 or TRBV12-4 and TRBJ1-2; no clear D. Trimming shortened V by 5 bases and J by 0 bases, and 16 bases separated the two germline ends. There are 16 residues in the CDR3.

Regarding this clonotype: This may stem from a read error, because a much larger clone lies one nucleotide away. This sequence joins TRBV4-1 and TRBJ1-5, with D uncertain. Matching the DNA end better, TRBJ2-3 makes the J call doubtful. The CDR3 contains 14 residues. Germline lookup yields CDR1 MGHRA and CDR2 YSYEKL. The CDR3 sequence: CASSQVTLNQPQYF. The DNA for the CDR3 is TGCGCCAGCAGCCAAGTCACCCTTAATCAGCCCCAGTATTTT.

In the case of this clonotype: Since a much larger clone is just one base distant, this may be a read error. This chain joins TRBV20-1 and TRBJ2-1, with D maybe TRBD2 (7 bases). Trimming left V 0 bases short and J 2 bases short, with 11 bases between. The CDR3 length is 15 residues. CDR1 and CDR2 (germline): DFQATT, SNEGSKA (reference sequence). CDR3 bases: TGCAGTGCTAGAGAACCGGGGGGCACCTACAATGAGCAGTTCTTC. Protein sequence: CSAREPGGTYNEQFF.

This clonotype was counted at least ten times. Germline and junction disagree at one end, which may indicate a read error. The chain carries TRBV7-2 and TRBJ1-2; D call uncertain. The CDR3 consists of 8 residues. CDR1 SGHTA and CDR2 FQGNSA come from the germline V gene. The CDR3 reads CASSLVSF. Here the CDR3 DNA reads TGTGCCAGCAGCTTAGTTTCCTTC.

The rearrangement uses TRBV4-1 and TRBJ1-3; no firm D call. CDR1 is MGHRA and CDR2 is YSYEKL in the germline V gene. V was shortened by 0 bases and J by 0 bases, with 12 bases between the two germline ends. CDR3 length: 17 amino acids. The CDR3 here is CASSQDNGGISGNTIYF. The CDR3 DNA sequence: TGCGCCAGCAGCCAAGATAATGGAGGCATCTCTGGAAACACCATATATTTT.

In DNA, the CDR3 is TGTGCCACCAAATACAATGAGCAGTTCTTC. Residues: CATKYNEQFF. V gene TRBV6-1 combines with J gene TRBJ2-1; D gene ambiguous. This CDR3 is built from 10 residues. In germline, CDR1 is MNHNS, CDR2 SASEGT. V dropped 10 bases and J dropped 4 bases, with 5 bases sitting between them.

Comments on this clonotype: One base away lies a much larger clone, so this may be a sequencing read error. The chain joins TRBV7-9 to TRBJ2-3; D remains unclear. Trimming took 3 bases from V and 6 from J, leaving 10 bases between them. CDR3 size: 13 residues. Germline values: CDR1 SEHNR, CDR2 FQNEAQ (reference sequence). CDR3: CASSLIARDTQYF. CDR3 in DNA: TGTGCCAGCAGCTTGATTGCTCGGGATACGCAGTATTTT.

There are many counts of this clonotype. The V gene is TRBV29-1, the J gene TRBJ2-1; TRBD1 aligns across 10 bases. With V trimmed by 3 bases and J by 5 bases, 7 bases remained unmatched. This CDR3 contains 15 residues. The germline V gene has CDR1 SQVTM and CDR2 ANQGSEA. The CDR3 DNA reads TGCAGCGTTGAGCGGCGAGGGACAGGGGACAATGAGCAGTTCTTC. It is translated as CSVERRGTGDNEQFF.

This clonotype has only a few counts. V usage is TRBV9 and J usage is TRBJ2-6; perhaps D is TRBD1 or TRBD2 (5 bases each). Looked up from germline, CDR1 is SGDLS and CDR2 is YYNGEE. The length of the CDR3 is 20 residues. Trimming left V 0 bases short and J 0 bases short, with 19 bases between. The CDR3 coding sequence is TGTGCCAGCAGCGTAGAGCCCCAAGGGACCTTGAACTCTGGGGCCAACGTCCTGACTTTC. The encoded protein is CASSVEPQGTLNSGANVLTF.

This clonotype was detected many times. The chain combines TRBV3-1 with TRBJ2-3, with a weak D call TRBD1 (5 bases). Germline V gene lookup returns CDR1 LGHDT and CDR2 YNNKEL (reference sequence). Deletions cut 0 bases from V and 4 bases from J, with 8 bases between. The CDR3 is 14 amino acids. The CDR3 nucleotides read TGTGCCAGCAGCCAAGACAGGGTGGCAGATACGCAGTATTTT. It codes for CASSQDRVADTQYF.

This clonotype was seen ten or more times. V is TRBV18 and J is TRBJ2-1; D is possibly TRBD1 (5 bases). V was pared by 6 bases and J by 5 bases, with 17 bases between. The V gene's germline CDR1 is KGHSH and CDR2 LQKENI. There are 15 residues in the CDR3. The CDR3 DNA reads TGTGCCAGCTCCCCGGACACCCAGCACCACAATGAGCAGTTCTTC. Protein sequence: CASSPDTQHHNEQFF. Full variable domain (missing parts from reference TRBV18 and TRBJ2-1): NAGVMQNPRHLVRRRGQEARLRCSPMKGHSHVYWYRQLPEEGLKFMVYLQKENIIDESGMPKERFSAEFPKEGPSILRIQQVVRGDSAAYFCASSPDTQHHNEQFFGPGTRLTVL.

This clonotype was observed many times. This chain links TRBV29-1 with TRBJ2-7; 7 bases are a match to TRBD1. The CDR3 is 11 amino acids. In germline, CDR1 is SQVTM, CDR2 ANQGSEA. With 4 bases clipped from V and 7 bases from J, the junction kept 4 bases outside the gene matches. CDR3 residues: CSVGQGREQYF. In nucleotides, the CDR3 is TGCAGCGTTGGACAGGGTCGGGAGCAGTACTTC.

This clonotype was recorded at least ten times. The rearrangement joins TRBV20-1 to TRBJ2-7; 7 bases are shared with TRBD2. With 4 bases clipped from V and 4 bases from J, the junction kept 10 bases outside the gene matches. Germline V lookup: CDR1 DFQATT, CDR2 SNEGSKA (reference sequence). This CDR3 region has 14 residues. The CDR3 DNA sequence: TGCAGTGCTACATTCAGCGGGGTGGCGTACGAGCAGTACTTC. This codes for CSATFSGVAYEQYF.

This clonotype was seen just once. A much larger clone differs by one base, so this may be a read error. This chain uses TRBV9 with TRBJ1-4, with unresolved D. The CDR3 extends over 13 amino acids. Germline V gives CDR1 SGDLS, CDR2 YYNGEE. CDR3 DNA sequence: TGTGCCAGCTCGAGTGCAACTGATGAAAAACTGTTTTTT. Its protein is CASSSATDEKLFF. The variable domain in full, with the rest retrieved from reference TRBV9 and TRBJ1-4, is DSGVTQTPKHLITATGQRVTLRCSPRSGDLSVYWYQQSLDQGLQFLIQYYNGEERAKGNILERFSAQQFPDLHSELNLSSLELGDSALYFCASSSATDEKLFFGSGTQLSVL.

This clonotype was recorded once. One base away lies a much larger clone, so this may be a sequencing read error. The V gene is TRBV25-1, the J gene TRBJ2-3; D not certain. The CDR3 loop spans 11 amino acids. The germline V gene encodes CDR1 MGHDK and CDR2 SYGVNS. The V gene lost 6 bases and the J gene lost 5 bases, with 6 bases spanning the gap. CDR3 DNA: TGTGCCAGCAGACACAGAGATACGCAGTATTTT. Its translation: CASRHRDTQYF. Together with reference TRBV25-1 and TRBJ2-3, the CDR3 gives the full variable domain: EADIYQTPRYLVIGTGKKITLECSQTMGHDKMYWYQQDPGMELHLIHYSYGVNSTEKGDLSSESTVSRIRTEHFPLTLESARPSHTSQYLCASRHRDTQYFGPGTRLTVL.

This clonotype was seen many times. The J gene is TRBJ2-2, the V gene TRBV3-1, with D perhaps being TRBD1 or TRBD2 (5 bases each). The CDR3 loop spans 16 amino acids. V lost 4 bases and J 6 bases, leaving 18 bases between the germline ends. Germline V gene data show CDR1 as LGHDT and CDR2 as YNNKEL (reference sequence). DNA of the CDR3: TGTGCCAGCAGCCCGTTCGGGGACGGGAATCCCGGGGAGCTGTTTTTT. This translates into CASSPFGDGNPGELFF. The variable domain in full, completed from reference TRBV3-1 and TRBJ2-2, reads DTAVSQTPKYLVTQMGNDKSIKCEQNLGHDTMYWYKQDSKKFLKIMFSYNNKELIINETVPNRFSPKSPDKAHLNLHINSLELGDSAVYFCASSPFGDGNPGELFFGEGSRLTVL.

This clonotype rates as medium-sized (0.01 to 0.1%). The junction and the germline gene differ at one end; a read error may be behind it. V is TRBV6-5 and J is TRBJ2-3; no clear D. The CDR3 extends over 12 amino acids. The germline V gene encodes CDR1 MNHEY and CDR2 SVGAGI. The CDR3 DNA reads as TGTGCCAGCAGCTACTCCCGAGATACGCAGTATTTT. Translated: CASSYSRDTQYF.

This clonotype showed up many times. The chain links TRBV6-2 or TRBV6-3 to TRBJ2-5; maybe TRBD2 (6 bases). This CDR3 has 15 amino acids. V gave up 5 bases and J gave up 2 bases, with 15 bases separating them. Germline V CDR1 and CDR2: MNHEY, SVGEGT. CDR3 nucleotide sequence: TGTGCCAGCAGTCAGTTAGCGGTTCCACAAGAGACCCAGTACTTC. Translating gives CASSQLAVPQETQYF.